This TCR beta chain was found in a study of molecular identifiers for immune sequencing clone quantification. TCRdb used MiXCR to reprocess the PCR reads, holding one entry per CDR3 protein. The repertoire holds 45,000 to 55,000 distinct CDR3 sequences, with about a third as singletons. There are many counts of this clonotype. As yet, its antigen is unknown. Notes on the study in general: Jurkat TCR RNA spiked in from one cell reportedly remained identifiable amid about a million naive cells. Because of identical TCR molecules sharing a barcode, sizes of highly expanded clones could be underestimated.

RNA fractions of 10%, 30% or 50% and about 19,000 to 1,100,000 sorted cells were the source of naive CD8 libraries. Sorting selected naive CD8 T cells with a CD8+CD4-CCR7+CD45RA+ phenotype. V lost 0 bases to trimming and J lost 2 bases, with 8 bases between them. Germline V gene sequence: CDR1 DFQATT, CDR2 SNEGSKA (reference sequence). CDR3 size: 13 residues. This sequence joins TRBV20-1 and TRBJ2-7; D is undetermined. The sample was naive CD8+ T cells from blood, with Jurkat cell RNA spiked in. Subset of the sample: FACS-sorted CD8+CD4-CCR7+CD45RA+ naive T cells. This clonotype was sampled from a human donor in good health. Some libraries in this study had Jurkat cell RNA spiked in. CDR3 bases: TGCAGTGCTAGAGAGCCAGGAACCTACGAGCAGTACTTC. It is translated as CSAREPGTYEQYF.